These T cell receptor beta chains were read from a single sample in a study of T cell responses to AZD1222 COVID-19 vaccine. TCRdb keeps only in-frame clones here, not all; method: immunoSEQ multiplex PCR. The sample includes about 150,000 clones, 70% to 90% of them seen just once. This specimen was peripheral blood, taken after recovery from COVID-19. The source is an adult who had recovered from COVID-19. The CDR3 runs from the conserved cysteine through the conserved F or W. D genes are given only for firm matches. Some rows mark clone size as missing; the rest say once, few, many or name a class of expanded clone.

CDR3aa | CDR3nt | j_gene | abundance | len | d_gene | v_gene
CASSPTGLNTEAFF | TGTGCCAGCAGCCCGACAGGACTAAACACTGAAGCTTTCTTT | TRBJ1-1 | NA | 14 | NA | TRBV7-9
CASSRKGEAFF | TGTGCCAGCAGCCGGAAGGGTGAAGCTTTCTTT | TRBJ1-1 | NA | 11 | NA | TRBV5-6
CASSQVPPPGLFNSPLHF | TGCGCCAGCAGCCAAGTTCCCCCTCCGGGACTGTTTAATTCACCCCTCCACTTT | TRBJ1-6 | few | 18 | NA | TRBV4-1
CASSPGQKETQYF | TGTGCCAGCAGCCCGGGACAGAAAGAGACCCAGTACTTC | TRBJ2-5 | NA | 13 | TRBD1 | TRBV11-2
CASSFRGGNGYTF | TGTGCCAGCAGTTTCCGAGGGGGGAATGGCTACACCTTC | TRBJ1-2 | NA | 13 | NA | TRBV27
CASSSLGNTIYF | TGTGCCAGCAGTTCCCTGGGAAACACCATATATTTT | TRBJ1-3 | NA | 12 | NA | TRBV6-5
CASSVDGRYEQYF | TGTGCCAGCAGCGTAGATGGCCGTTACGAGCAGTACTTC | TRBJ2-7 | NA | 13 | NA | TRBV9
CASSSQGGETQYF | TGCGCCAGCAGCTCACAGGGTGGGGAGACCCAGTACTTC | TRBJ2-5 | NA | 13 | NA | TRBV5-1
CSVRDTNTEAFF | TGCAGCGTTAGAGACACGAACACTGAAGCTTTCTTT | TRBJ1-1 | NA | 12 | NA | TRBV29-1
CASSDGIRARTF | TGTGCCAGCAGTGACGGTATAAGGGCAAGAACCTTC | TRBJ1-2 | NA | 12 | NA | TRBV6-4
CASSLEGSRYEQYF | TGTGCCAGCAGCTTGGAGGGATCCCGTTACGAGCAGTACTTC | TRBJ2-7 | NA | 14 | NA | TRBV5-4
CASSEDRTRPGDTQYF | TGTGCCAGCAGTGAAGACCGGACTCGCCCAGGGGATACGCAGTATTTT | TRBJ2-3 | NA | 16 | NA | TRBV2
CASSPYLPLLTEAFF | TGTGCCAGCAGCCCGTACTTACCCCTGCTCACTGAAGCTTTCTTT | TRBJ1-1 | NA | 15 | NA | TRBV3-1/TRBV3-2
CASSISWRVGQNIQYF | TGTGCCAGTAGTATCTCATGGAGGGTGGGTCAAAACATTCAGTACTTC | TRBJ2-4 | NA | 16 | NA | TRBV19
CASMVAAEETQYF | TGCGCCAGCATGGTAGCGGCGGAAGAGACCCAGTACTTC | TRBJ2-5 | NA | 13 | NA | TRBV5-1
CASSQDPDTEAFF | TGTGCCAGCAGCCAAGATCCGGACACTGAAGCTTTCTTT | TRBJ1-1 | NA | 13 | NA | TRBV14
CATSRGRKTNYGYTF | TGTGCCACCAGCAGAGGCCGGAAGACTAACTATGGCTACACCTTC | TRBJ1-2 | NA | 15 | NA | TRBV15